The T cell receptor beta chain under discussion was sequenced for a study of chemoradiotherapy in HPV16-positive cancers (dated by TCRdb to between 2021 and 2024). Regarding the research as a whole: Functional T-cell assays on cells from a couple of HPV16-positive patients defined candidate HPV-specific T-cell clones and common TCR motifs. The study asked whether T-cell immunity to the HPV oncoproteins E6 and E7 changes during chemoradiotherapy and whether this immunity affects survival. The candidate HPV-specific TCRs and motifs were subsequently tracked in TCR repertoires obtained from roughly 85 patients with HPV-related cancers. Overall study results and their limits: Among HPV16-positive patients, expansion of HPV-responsive T cells during chemoradiotherapy was associated with better recurrence-free survival. Expansion of candidate HPV-specific clones and E7-related TCR motifs was observed in the tumor microenvironment during treatment, whereas no such expansion was observed for non-HPV-specific T cells. The survival association was reported for HPV16-positive patients, and the functional definition of HPV-specific T cells was derived from only a couple of HPV16-positive patients.

Repertoires were sampled multiple times during chemoradiotherapy, which allowed clonal expansion in the tumor microenvironment to be followed. Between the V and J ends, shortened by 5 bases and 5 bases respectively, the junction contains 19 bases. Including cysteine and phenylalanine, the CDR3 has 15 amino acids. The read is trimmed to its CDR3 DNA, 45 bases read in frame from base 1. As encoded in the germline V gene, CDR1 is SGHTA while CDR2 is FQGTGA. The library relied on the immunoSEQ multiplex PCR assay. This is the immuneACCESS table as TCRdb keeps it, with only in-frame sequences that have V and J called. A part of the clones is gone; compared with another copy, unresolved V genes explain less than half, and the rest is unexplained. Recorded for this sample are about 35,000 clones; approximately 92% of them occurred a single time. The ten largest clonotypes hold approximately 3.7% of the sample.

Concerning this clone: Its antigen is unknown. No qualities accompany the bases; no much larger clone lies one base away.

Sequencing was performed on blood, taken from a patient who underwent chemoradiotherapy. Recombination linked TRBV7-3 to TRBJ2-7; a weak D assignment points to TRBD2 (8 bases agree). This clonotype was sampled from a human donor with HPV-associated anogenital cancer. The CDR3 region: CASSRGGTESHEQYF. In nucleotide form, the sequence is TGTGCCAGCAGCCGGGGGGGGACAGAATCCCACGAGCAGTACTTC.